The rows below give T cell receptor beta chains drawn from one sample of a study of CD8 T cells in Susac syndrome. TCRdb re-called the immunoSEQ multiplex PCR reads through MiXCR, storing one row per CDR3 protein. The repertoire holds 170,000 or so distinct CDR3 sequences, with about 95% as singletons. The sample was CD8+ T cells from PBMCs. All receptors derive from a human donor with multiple sclerosis. Each CDR3 is given with its conserved first and last residue.

J gene: TRBJ2-2
V gene: TRBV12-3/TRBV12-4
CDR3 protein: CASSSLRELFF

J gene: TRBJ2-4
V gene: TRBV27
CDR3 protein: CASSPQGRAEKYF

J gene: TRBJ2-1
V gene: TRBV3-1
CDR3 protein: CASSLQREYNEQFF

J gene: TRBJ2-1
V gene: TRBV7-8
CDR3 protein: CASSLGPGLNNEQFF

J gene: TRBJ1-2
V gene: TRBV13
CDR3 protein: CASSGGQEPTF

J gene: TRBJ2-2
V gene: TRBV2
CDR3 protein: CASSEQGITSWTGELFF

J gene: TRBJ2-1
V gene: TRBV27
CDR3 protein: CASSLLGRNSYNEQFF

J gene: TRBJ2-3
V gene: TRBV7-8
CDR3 protein: CASSLQTMRDTQYF

J gene: TRBJ2-7
V gene: TRBV29-1
CDR3 protein: CSVDAGDTTYEQYF

J gene: TRBJ2-7
V gene: TRBV27
CDR3 protein: CASSLKSGGYEQYF

J gene: TRBJ1-5
V gene: TRBV28
CDR3 protein: CASSLSGTDQPQHF

J gene: TRBJ2-1
V gene: TRBV12-3/TRBV12-4
CDR3 protein: CASSPQGTYNEQFF

J gene: TRBJ1-2
V gene: TRBV29-1
CDR3 protein: CSVVTGRNYGYTF

J gene: TRBJ2-1
V gene: TRBV29-1
CDR3 protein: CSISGGPSYNEQFF

J gene: TRBJ2-1
V gene: TRBV4-1
CDR3 protein: CASSQGLATEQFF

J gene: TRBJ1-1
V gene: TRBV13
CDR3 protein: CASSLGLEGSTEAFF

J gene: TRBJ2-7
V gene: TRBV19
CDR3 protein: CASSIGAGSSYEQYF

J gene: TRBJ2-7
V gene: TRBV24-1
CDR3 protein: CATSAGTGSEQYF

J gene: TRBJ2-2
V gene: TRBV29-1
CDR3 protein: CSVSFRGRRGTGELFF

J gene: TRBJ2-3
V gene: TRBV9
CDR3 protein: CASSAGDSYTDTQYF

J gene: TRBJ2-3
V gene: TRBV2
CDR3 protein: CASEGRAADTQYF

J gene: TRBJ1-2
V gene: TRBV7-9
CDR3 protein: CASSQGRTGGDGYTF